The 3 T cell receptor beta chains below come from one sample, sequenced in a study of cytomegalovirus exposure and HLA in healthy donors. The PCR employed 60 Vbeta primers together with 13 Jbeta primers. Method: immunoSEQ multiplex PCR; TCRdb's copy keeps in-frame clones and lacks some. The table includes more than 85,000 clones, 76% detected once. Sequencing was done on a sample of PBMCs. These receptors were taken from a man aged 40-49 years in good health and CMV-seropositive.

This clone was detected once. The junction differs from germline at one of its ends, possibly a read error. V and J are TRBV30 and TRBJ2-6, with D possibly being TRBD2 (8 bases). The CDR3 length is 17 residues. Germline values: CDR1 GTSNPN, CDR2 SVGIG (reference sequence). The CDR3 protein is CAWSAQGTRAGANGLTF. CDR3 coding DNA: TGTGCCTGGAGTGCACAGGGGACTAGGGCTGGGGCCAACGGCCTGACTTTC.

The rearrangement links TRBV19 to TRBJ2-6; D may be TRBD1 (5 bases). V was cut by 3 bases and J by 0 bases, with 21 bases left in between. Germline CDR1 is LNHDA and CDR2 is SQIVND (reference sequence). The CDR3 runs to 20 residues. CDR3 protein: CASSIRWKGIKSSGANVLTF. CDR3 DNA: TGTGCCAGTAGTATCCGGTGGAAGGGGATTAAATCCTCTGGGGCCAACGTCCTGACTTTC.

This clone was seen only a few times. The V gene is TRBV5-8, the J gene TRBJ2-5, with TRBD1 matching 10 bases. This CDR3 has 16 residues. V was clipped by 5 bases and J by 5 bases; unmatched bases: 12. The germline V gene has CDR1 SGHTS and CDR2 YDEGEE. The CDR3: CASRPFLTGGRETQYF. CDR3 DNA: TGTGCCAGCAGGCCCTTTCTGACAGGGGGCCGTGAGACCCAGTACTTC.